Given below is one TCR beta chain in context. The entry originates in a study of blood T cell repertoires in COVID-19. Across the study: Italy, Spain and the United States were the sources of the convalescent and acute COVID-19 samples. From T cells, B-cell-depleted T cells, or PBMCs came the material, which was cDNA or gDNA.

V lost 7 bases and J 4 bases, leaving 8 bases between the germline ends. Per germline, CDR1 MDHEN and CDR2 SYDVKM. The CDR3 length is 13 residues. In the source study's methods: Cell counts per sample came from amplifying reference gene primers. The protocol was immunoSEQ multiplex PCR, while the TCRdb copy is restricted to in-frame clones and leaves out a portion. The V and J calls and clone size were taken over from that table, and D and trimming were inferred from the DNA. The data hold approximately 250,000 clones, with roughly 86% observed a single time. The origin of this receptor is a man in his forties with active or convalescent COVID-19. The chain is built from TRBV28 and TRBJ2-6; D is undetermined. Sequenced material: peripheral blood. Here the CDR3 reads CASNSVGANVLTF. In nucleotides, the CDR3 is TGTGCCAGCAACTCGGTCGGGGCCAACGTCCTGACTTTC.